The entry that follows covers one T cell receptor beta chain sequence. This sample is drawn from a study of blood T cell repertoires in COVID-19. The data were produced by immunoSEQ multiplex PCR, yet TCRdb's version contains in-frame clones alone and is incomplete. Of 84,000 or so clones listed, approximately 80% are singletons. V lost 2 bases to trimming and J lost 7 bases; unmatched junction nucleotides: 6. The CDR3 extends over 15 amino acids. From germline, CDR1 is SGDLS and CDR2 YYNGEE. Sample: peripheral blood. This chain connects TRBV9 to TRBJ1-6, with 7 bases fitting TRBD1. The clonotype comes from a human donor in a cohort sampled during active COVID-19. The CDR3 bases are TGTGCCAGCAGCGTTGCAGGGGGTGTGAATTCACCCCTCCACTTT. As protein: CASSVAGGVNSPLHF.